A selection of T cell receptor beta chains follows, all from one sample in a study of CD8 T cells in ankylosing spondylitis. TCRdb itself ran the 5' RACE reads through MiXCR, one entry per CDR3 protein. The repertoire holds about 240,000 distinct CDR3 sequences, under 30% seen once, with 0.5% to 0.75% in the top ten. Material: blood, either unsorted or a sorted T cell fraction (not recorded which). The receptors stem from a male donor with ankylosing spondylitis or in good health (not recorded which). Each CDR3 is given without its conserved first and last residue. The order of the fields is clone size, V gene, CDR3 protein. Rows may omit the clone size; those that give it use once, few, many or a size class.

clone_size: few; v_call: TRBV29-1; cdr3_aa: SAPGWDRADNEQF
clone_size: NA; v_call: TRBV4-1; cdr3_aa: ASSRRLAAVDEQY
clone_size: many; v_call: TRBV12-3/TRBV12-4; cdr3_aa: ASTSSSGGDTQY
clone_size: NA; v_call: TRBV12-3/TRBV12-4; cdr3_aa: ASTPGGWVYEQY
clone_size: NA; v_call: TRBV20-1; cdr3_aa: SARVTRRSYNEQF
clone_size: NA; v_call: TRBV25-1; cdr3_aa: ASSPGLTGELF
clone_size: many; v_call: TRBV2; cdr3_aa: ASTPGGADTQY
clone_size: few; v_call: TRBV20-1; cdr3_aa: SARVSTGTGANVLT
clone_size: many; v_call: TRBV24-1; cdr3_aa: ATSAKPGQYQETQY
clone_size: many; v_call: TRBV6-1; cdr3_aa: ASSTQVANYGYT
clone_size: few; v_call: TRBV24-1; cdr3_aa: ATSDLFRNYGYT
clone_size: many; v_call: TRBV10-1; cdr3_aa: ASSPSLGSGNEQY
clone_size: many; v_call: TRBV20-1; cdr3_aa: SATRDQFYNEQF
clone_size: NA; v_call: TRBV12-3/TRBV12-4; cdr3_aa: ASRVFDEQF
clone_size: many; v_call: TRBV20-1; cdr3_aa: SARDPLAANQETQY
clone_size: many; v_call: TRBV20-1; cdr3_aa: SAEDAGGNQETQY
clone_size: NA; v_call: TRBV18; cdr3_aa: ASSPRVDTQY
clone_size: many; v_call: TRBV11-2; cdr3_aa: ASSLNRGEQF
clone_size: many; v_call: TRBV20-1; cdr3_aa: SAGGEQY
clone_size: many; v_call: TRBV12-3/TRBV12-4; cdr3_aa: ASTISGDNEQF
clone_size: few; v_call: TRBV30; cdr3_aa: AWKRSRTNTGELF
clone_size: many; v_call: TRBV12-3/TRBV12-4; cdr3_aa: ASSSGTGGGNEQF
clone_size: many; v_call: TRBV20-1; cdr3_aa: SAREKGQGGNTEAF
clone_size: few; v_call: TRBV20-1; cdr3_aa: SATGTSDAGELF
clone_size: many; v_call: TRBV5-6; cdr3_aa: ASSYPSYAEGYT
clone_size: NA; v_call: TRBV20-1; cdr3_aa: SARRGGVNQETQY
clone_size: few; v_call: TRBV18; cdr3_aa: ASSPILASGDNEQF
clone_size: few; v_call: TRBV29-1; cdr3_aa: SVLGAPSGANVLT
clone_size: NA; v_call: TRBV12-3/TRBV12-4; cdr3_aa: ASRQGQGTYNEQF
clone_size: many; v_call: TRBV4-1; cdr3_aa: ASSQIGGVDTQY
clone_size: many; v_call: TRBV20-1; cdr3_aa: SARRRVTYEQY